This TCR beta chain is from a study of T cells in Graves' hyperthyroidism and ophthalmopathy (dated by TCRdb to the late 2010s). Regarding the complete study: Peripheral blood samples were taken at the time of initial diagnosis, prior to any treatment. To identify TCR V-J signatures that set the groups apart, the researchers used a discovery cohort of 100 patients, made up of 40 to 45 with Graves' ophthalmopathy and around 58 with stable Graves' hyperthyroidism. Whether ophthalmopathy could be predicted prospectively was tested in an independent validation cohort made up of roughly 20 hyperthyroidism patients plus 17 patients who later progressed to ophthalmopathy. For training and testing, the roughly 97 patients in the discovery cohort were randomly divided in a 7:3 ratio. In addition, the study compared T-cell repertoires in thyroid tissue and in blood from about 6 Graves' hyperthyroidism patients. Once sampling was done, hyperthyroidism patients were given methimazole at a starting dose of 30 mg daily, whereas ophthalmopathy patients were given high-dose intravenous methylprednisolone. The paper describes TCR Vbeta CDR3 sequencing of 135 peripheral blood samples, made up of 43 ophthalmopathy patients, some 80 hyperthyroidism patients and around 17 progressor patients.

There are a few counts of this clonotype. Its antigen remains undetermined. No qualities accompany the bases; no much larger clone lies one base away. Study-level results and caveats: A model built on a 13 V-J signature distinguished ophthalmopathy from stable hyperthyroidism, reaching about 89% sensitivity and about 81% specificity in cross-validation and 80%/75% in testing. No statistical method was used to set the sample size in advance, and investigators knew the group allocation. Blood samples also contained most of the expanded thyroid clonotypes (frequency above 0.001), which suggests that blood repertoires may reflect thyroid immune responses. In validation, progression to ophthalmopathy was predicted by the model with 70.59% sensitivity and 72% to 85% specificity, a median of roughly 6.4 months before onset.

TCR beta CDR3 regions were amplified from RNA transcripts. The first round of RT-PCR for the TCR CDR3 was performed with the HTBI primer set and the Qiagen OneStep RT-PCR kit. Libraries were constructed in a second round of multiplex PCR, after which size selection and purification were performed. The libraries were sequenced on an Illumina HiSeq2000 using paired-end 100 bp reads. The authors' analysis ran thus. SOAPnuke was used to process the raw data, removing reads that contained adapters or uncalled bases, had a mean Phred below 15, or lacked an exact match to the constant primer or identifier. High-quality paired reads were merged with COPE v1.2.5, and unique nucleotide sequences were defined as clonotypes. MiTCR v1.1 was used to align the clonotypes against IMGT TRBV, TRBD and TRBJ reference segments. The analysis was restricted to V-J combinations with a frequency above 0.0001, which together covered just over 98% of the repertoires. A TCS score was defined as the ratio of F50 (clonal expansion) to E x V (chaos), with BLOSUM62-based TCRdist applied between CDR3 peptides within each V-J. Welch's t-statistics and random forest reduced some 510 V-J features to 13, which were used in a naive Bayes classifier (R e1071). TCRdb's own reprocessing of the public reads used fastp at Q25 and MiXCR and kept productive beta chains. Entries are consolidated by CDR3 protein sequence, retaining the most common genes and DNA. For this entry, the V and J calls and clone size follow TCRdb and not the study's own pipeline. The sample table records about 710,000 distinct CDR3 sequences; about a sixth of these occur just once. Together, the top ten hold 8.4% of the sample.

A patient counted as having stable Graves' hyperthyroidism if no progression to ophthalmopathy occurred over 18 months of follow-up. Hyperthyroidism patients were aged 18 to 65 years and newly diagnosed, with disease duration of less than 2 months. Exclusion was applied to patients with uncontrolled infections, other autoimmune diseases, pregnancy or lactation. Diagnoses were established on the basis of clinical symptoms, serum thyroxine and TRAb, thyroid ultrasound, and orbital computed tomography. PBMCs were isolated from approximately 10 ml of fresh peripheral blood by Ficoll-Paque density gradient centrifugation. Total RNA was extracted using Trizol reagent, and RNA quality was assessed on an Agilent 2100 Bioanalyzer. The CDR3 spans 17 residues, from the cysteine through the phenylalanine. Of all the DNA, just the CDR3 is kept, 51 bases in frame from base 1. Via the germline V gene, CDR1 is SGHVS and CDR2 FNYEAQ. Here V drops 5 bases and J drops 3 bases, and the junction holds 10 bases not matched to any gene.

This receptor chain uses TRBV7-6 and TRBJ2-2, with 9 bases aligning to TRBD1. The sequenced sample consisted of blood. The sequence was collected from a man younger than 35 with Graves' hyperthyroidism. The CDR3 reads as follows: CASSRGVRTGDTGELFF. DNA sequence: TGTGCCAGCAGCCGGGGGGTTAGGACAGGGGACACCGGGGAGCTGTTTTTT.